This entry lists 10 T cell receptor beta chains sequenced from one sample in a study of T-cell memory formation after mild COVID-19. One entry per CDR3 protein results from TCRdb running MiXCR on the 5' RACE reads. The profile shows a few hundred thousand distinct CDR3 sequences, 15% to 20% of them singletons. Sequencing used PBMCs or a T cell subset sorted from them (not recorded which). The receptors here all came from a man younger than 35 who had mild COVID-19 (a few samples of this study predate the infection). Cell type and time point are not known.

V gene TRBV6-5 combines with J gene TRBJ2-7; D remains unclear. Germline V lookup: CDR1 MNHEY, CDR2 SVGAGI. V was shortened by 3 bases and J by 3 bases, with 15 bases between the two germline ends. The CDR3 is 15 residues long. Written as DNA, the CDR3 is TGTGCCAGCAGTTATGGCGACGGATTGGGCTACGAGCAGTACTTC. The encoded protein is CASSYGDGLGYEQYF.

The V gene is TRBV5-1, the J gene TRBJ2-7, with unresolved D. Trimming removed 1 base from V and 5 bases from J, with 16 bases in between. The CDR3 loop spans 15 amino acids. The V gene's germline CDR1 is SGHRS and CDR2 YFSETQ. CDR3 sequence (DNA): TGCGCCAGCAGCTTGTCTGTGAGTTTATCCGACGAGCAGTACTTC. This sequence encodes CASSLSVSLSDEQYF.

The chain recombines TRBV5-4 with TRBJ1-6, with TRBD1 matching over 9 bases. Germline V lookup: CDR1 SGHNT, CDR2 YYREEE (reference sequence). This CDR3 is built from 16 residues. Trimming removed 5 bases from V and 0 bases from J; junction bases left unmatched: 3. The CDR3 sequence: CASRNRGPSYNSPLHF. In nucleotides, the CDR3 is TGTGCCAGCAGAAACAGGGGGCCCTCCTATAATTCACCCCTCCACTTT.

This clonotype came up a few times. This chain joins TRBV5-1 and TRBJ2-3, with TRBD2 matching 11 bases. Losses at the gene ends were 4 bases for V and 5 bases for J; bases not matched to a gene: 9. The CDR3 is made up of 16 amino acids. In germline, CDR1 is SGHRS, CDR2 YFSETQ. The CDR3 is CASSPSGGPAGDTQYF. CDR3 in DNA: TGCGCCAGCAGCCCTAGCGGGGGGCCCGCCGGAGATACGCAGTATTTT.

The V gene is TRBV7-9, the J gene TRBJ1-1; a possible D gene is TRBD1 (5 bases). V was clipped by 6 bases and J by 0 bases, with 14 bases between them. Germline CDR1 is SEHNR and CDR2 is FQNEAQ (reference sequence). The CDR3 totals 15 residues. The CDR3, as DNA: TGTGCCAGCAGTGCTACGGGGGGTTTGAACACTGAAGCTTTCTTT. It translates to CASSATGGLNTEAFF.

At least ten counts were recorded for this clonotype. The CDR3 spells CASSLTGSRVQYF. CDR3 bases: TGCGCCAGCAGCTTAACCGGGAGTCGCGTGCAGTACTTC. The chain joins TRBV5-1 to TRBJ2-7; perhaps TRBD2 as D (6 bases). This CDR3 spans 13 amino acids. The ends were cut back, 2 bases at V and 9 bases at J, with 15 bases in the middle. Germline V lookup: CDR1 SGHRS, CDR2 YFSETQ.

The chain recombines TRBV10-3 with TRBJ2-3, with TRBD2 identical over 8 bases. The J segment lost 3 bases and the V segment lost 3 bases, leaving 11 bases of the junction unmatched. The CDR3 is made up of 17 amino acids. Per the germline V gene, CDR1 is ENHRY and CDR2 is SYGVKD. The CDR3 loop reads CAISDLGNSGATDTQYF. CDR3 bases: TGTGCCATCAGTGACCTGGGGAATAGCGGGGCGACAGATACGCAGTATTTT.

The chain links TRBV4-1 to TRBJ2-5; D is unresolved. The CDR3 has 18 amino acids. Germline assignment: CDR1 MGHRA and CDR2 YSYEKL. Between the trimmed V and J ends, which lost 0 bases and 1 base, there was a span of 18 bases. The CDR3 DNA follows: TGCGCCAGCAGCCAAGATTTTGTGCGCCGAGGCCCCCAAGAGACCCAGTACTTC. Translating it yields CASSQDFVRRGPQETQYF.

V and J are TRBV30 and TRBJ2-1; D possibly corresponds to TRBD2 (5 bases). Germline lookup yields CDR1 GTSNPN and CDR2 SVGIG (reference sequence). V was pared by 2 bases and J by 10 bases, with 12 bases between. CDR3 length: 12 residues. CDR3 DNA: TGTGCCTGGAGTAGGACGGGGAAGGAGCAGTTCTTC. This gives the protein CAWSRTGKEQFF.

The sample holds many counts of this clonotype. V usage is TRBV5-1 and J usage is TRBJ1-1, with 8 nucleotides matching TRBD1. V trimming: 4 bases; J trimming: 1 base; junction bases outside the gene matches: 6. Looked up from germline, CDR1 is SGHRS and CDR2 is YFSETQ. The CDR3 runs to 15 residues. The CDR3 protein is CASSAGGPSNTEAFF. The DNA for the CDR3 is TGCGCCAGCAGCGCAGGGGGCCCTTCGAACACTGAAGCTTTCTTT. The entire variable domain, with the rest obtained from reference TRBV5-1 and TRBJ1-1, is as follows: KAGVTQTPRYLIKTRGQQVTLSCSPISGHRSVSWYQQTPGQGLQFLFEYFSETQRNKGNFPGRFSGRQFSNSRSEMNVSTLELGDSALYLCASSAGGPSNTEAFFGQGTRLTVV.